The clone carrying this TCR beta chain came up a few times. The target antigen is unknown. A much larger clonotype is one base distant, so this may be a read error. The sample comes from a study of T cells in Graves' hyperthyroidism and ophthalmopathy. Regarding the study as a whole: In validation, the model predicted ophthalmopathy. These predictions came a median about 6.5 months before onset. Expanded thyroid clonotypes (above 0.001) were mostly also found in blood.

The CDR3 regions of TCR beta were amplified from RNA transcripts. The HTBI set primed first-round TCR CDR3 RT-PCR. Via MiXCR, TCRdb re-called the multiplex PCR reads, giving one row per CDR3 protein. The table shows approximately 330,000 distinct CDR3 sequences, with about 20% occurring only once. Each diagnosis drew on symptoms, thyroxine, TRAb, thyroid ultrasound and orbital computed tomography findings. Germline CDR1 MDHEN, CDR2 SYDVKM. The CDR3 loop spans 14 amino acids. Trimming pared 5 bases from V and 10 bases from J, leaving 18 bases between. The sequenced material came from blood. The chain couples TRBV28 to TRBJ2-1, with D uncertain. The receptor was isolated from a woman aged 50 to 60 with Graves' hyperthyroidism. This chain's CDR3 is CASSLGVRRREQFF. The CDR3 DNA follows: TGTGCCAGCAGTCTCGGCGTGAGGAGACGGGAGCAGTTCTTC.